The next 5 T cell receptor beta chains were all read from a single sample in a study of identifying expanded T cells in peripheral blood. TCRdb keeps only in-frame clones here, not all; method: immunoSEQ multiplex PCR. The repertoire consists of about 85,000 clones, with around nine tenths occurring once and the leading ten covering approximately 3%. The sample taken for sequencing was blood. Source of these receptors: a person aged 18-70 years in good health.

The V gene is TRBV7-2, the J gene TRBJ1-2, with D perhaps TRBD1 (5 bases). Germline V CDR1 and CDR2: SGHTA, FQGNSA. The CDR3 consists of 13 residues. Trimming took 5 bases from V and 6 from J, leaving 13 bases between them. CDR3 region: CASSPSLGDGYTF. CDR3 nucleotide sequence: TGTGCCAGCAGCCCCTCGTTGGGGGATGGCTACACCTTC.

This sequence joins TRBV19 and TRBJ2-7, with 11 bases identical to TRBD1. V trimming: 5 bases; J trimming: 7 bases; junction bases outside the gene matches: 13. This CDR3 has 16 residues. Germline CDR1 and CDR2: LNHDA and SQIVND (reference sequence). The CDR3 DNA is TGTGCCAGTAGTTCGGTGTCTGGGGACAGGGGGGAAGAGCAGTACTTC. This sequence encodes CASSSVSGDRGEEQYF. Full variable domain (outside the CDR3, taken from reference TRBV19 and TRBJ2-7): DGGITQSPKYLFRKEGQNVTLSCEQNLNHDAMYWYRQDPGQGLRLIYYSQIVNDFQKGDIAEGYSVSREKKESFPLTVTSAQKNPTAFYLCASSSVSGDRGEEQYFGPGTRLTVT.

The table lists this clone with a count of one. The rearrangement joins TRBV6-5 to TRBJ1-1, with D maybe TRBD1 (5 bases). The V gene lost 7 bases and the J gene lost 1 base, with 16 bases spanning the gap. This CDR3 has 15 residues. In germline, CDR1 is MNHEY, CDR2 SVGAGI. The CDR3 here is CASISIGGRNTEAFF. The CDR3, as DNA: TGTGCCAGCATCTCAATTGGGGGACGGAACACTGAAGCTTTCTTT.

The V and J genes are TRBV6-5 and TRBJ1-2; D is unclear. The CDR3 consists of 12 residues. Germline V gives CDR1 MNHEY, CDR2 SVGAGI. The V end was cut by 0 bases, the J end by 7 bases, with 6 bases between. CDR3 sequence: CASSYSPPGYTF. In DNA, the CDR3 is TGTGCCAGCAGTTACTCCCCTCCTGGCTACACCTTC.

The CDR3 DNA sequence: TGCGCCAGCAGCCAAGACGGGACAGGGAATTACGAGCAGTACTTC. This gives the protein CASSQDGTGNYEQYF. The chain recombines TRBV4-3 with TRBJ2-7; 9 bases fit TRBD1. V lost 0 bases, J lost 4 bases, and 4 bases stayed unmatched. The CDR3 consists of 15 residues. The germline gives CDR1 LGHNA, CDR2 YSLEER.